Listed below are T cell receptor beta chains from one sample, sequenced in a study of T-cell memory formation after mild COVID-19. TCRdb called the 5' RACE reads again in MiXCR, with one record for every CDR3 protein. Of approximately 290,000 distinct CDR3 sequences listed, approximately 15% are singletons. Sequenced input: PBMCs or a T cell subset sorted from them (not recorded which). Every receptor here comes from a man between 18 and 35 years old who had mild COVID-19 (a few samples of this study predate the infection). Cell type and time point are not known. The CDR3 runs from the conserved cysteine through the conserved F or W. A D gene is named only where the DNA matches it firmly. The size field is filled for only some rows; it gives once, few, many or a size class.

J gene: TRBJ2-1
clone size: few
D gene: -
V gene: TRBV9
CDR3 protein: CASNPDPNNEQFF
CDR3 DNA: TGTGCCAGCAACCCTGACCCGAACAATGAGCAGTTCTTC

J gene: TRBJ2-1
clone size: -
D gene: -
V gene: TRBV10-3
CDR3 protein: CAISESTYRDEQFF
CDR3 DNA: TGTGCCATCAGTGAGTCGACTTACAGGGACGAGCAGTTCTTC

J gene: TRBJ1-1
clone size: few
D gene: -
V gene: TRBV4-3
CDR3 protein: CASSQEVGIRSEAFF
CDR3 DNA: TGCGCCAGCAGCCAAGAAGTAGGAATTCGGTCTGAAGCTTTCTTT

J gene: TRBJ2-7
clone size: few
D gene: -
V gene: TRBV10-1
CDR3 protein: CASSESGKPYEQYF
CDR3 DNA: TGCGCCAGCAGTGAGTCAGGAAAACCGTACGAGCAGTACTTC

J gene: TRBJ2-6
clone size: -
D gene: -
V gene: TRBV6-5
CDR3 protein: CASSSLVRRSSGANVLTF
CDR3 DNA: TGTGCCAGCAGTTCTTTGGTGCGGAGGAGCTCTGGGGCCAACGTCCTGACTTTC

J gene: TRBJ2-1
clone size: few
D gene: -
V gene: TRBV7-8
CDR3 protein: CASSSAGPHYNEQFF
CDR3 DNA: TGTGCCAGCAGCTCCGCGGGACCCCACTACAATGAGCAGTTCTTC

J gene: TRBJ1-5
clone size: medium-sized
D gene: TRBD1
V gene: TRBV11-2
CDR3 protein: CASSVGTGGQPQHF
CDR3 DNA: TGTGCCAGCAGCGTAGGGACAGGGGGACAGCCCCAGCATTTT

J gene: TRBJ1-2
clone size: -
D gene: TRBD1
V gene: TRBV6-5
CDR3 protein: CASSYSTGADDGYTF
CDR3 DNA: TGTGCCAGCAGTTACTCGACAGGGGCGGACGATGGCTACACCTTC

J gene: TRBJ2-4
clone size: few
D gene: -
V gene: TRBV5-6
CDR3 protein: CASSSSILAKNIQYF
CDR3 DNA: TGTGCCAGCAGCTCCAGCATTTTAGCCAAAAACATTCAGTACTTC

J gene: TRBJ1-2
clone size: few
D gene: -
V gene: TRBV12-3/TRBV12-4
CDR3 protein: CASSLGGNGYTF
CDR3 DNA: TGTGCCAGCAGTTTAGGGGGGAATGGCTACACCTTC

J gene: TRBJ2-2
clone size: few
D gene: TRBD1
V gene: TRBV6-2/TRBV6-3
CDR3 protein: CASRYGQVGELFF
CDR3 DNA: TGTGCCAGCAGATATGGACAGGTCGGGGAGCTGTTTTTT

J gene: TRBJ1-1
clone size: -
D gene: -
V gene: TRBV7-2
CDR3 protein: CASSYPRAREAFF
CDR3 DNA: TGTGCCAGCAGCTACCCTAGGGCCAGGGAAGCTTTCTTT

J gene: TRBJ1-5
clone size: -
D gene: -
V gene: TRBV20-1
CDR3 protein: CSARGDSNQPQHF
CDR3 DNA: TGCAGTGCTAGAGGGGATAGCAATCAGCCCCAGCATTTT

J gene: TRBJ2-4
clone size: few
D gene: -
V gene: TRBV5-1
CDR3 protein: CASSLSVSKNIQYF
CDR3 DNA: TGCGCCAGCAGCTTGTCAGTGTCCAAAAACATTCAGTACTTC

J gene: TRBJ2-5
clone size: few
D gene: -
V gene: TRBV7-9
CDR3 protein: CASSLTQGWETQYF
CDR3 DNA: TGTGCCAGCAGCTTAACCCAGGGGTGGGAGACCCAGTACTTC

J gene: TRBJ2-7
clone size: -
D gene: -
V gene: TRBV18
CDR3 protein: CASSPMAYGGESNKEYF
CDR3 DNA: TGTGCCAGCTCACCAATGGCGTATGGGGGTGAGTCGAATAAGGAGTACTTC

J gene: TRBJ2-7
clone size: few
D gene: -
V gene: TRBV7-2
CDR3 protein: CASSPNRDQGQYF
CDR3 DNA: TGTGCCAGCAGCCCCAACCGGGACCAGGGGCAGTACTTC

J gene: TRBJ2-3
clone size: few
D gene: TRBD2
V gene: TRBV6-5
CDR3 protein: CASRIGGGTDTQYF
CDR3 DNA: TGTGCCAGCAGAATCGGGGGGGGCACAGATACGCAGTATTTT

J gene: TRBJ2-6
clone size: -
D gene: -
V gene: TRBV2
CDR3 protein: CASSDATGANVLTF
CDR3 DNA: TGTGCCAGCAGTGATGCGACTGGGGCCAACGTCCTGACTTTC

J gene: TRBJ2-5
clone size: few
D gene: -
V gene: TRBV5-5
CDR3 protein: CASSLGLPIGETQYF
CDR3 DNA: TGTGCCAGCAGCTTAGGGCTACCTATCGGGGAGACCCAGTACTTC

J gene: TRBJ2-5
clone size: few
D gene: TRBD2
V gene: TRBV7-9
CDR3 protein: CASSPRTSGPRTETQYF
CDR3 DNA: TGTGCCAGCAGCCCGCGGACTAGCGGCCCTAGAACGGAGACCCAGTACTTC

J gene: TRBJ2-5
clone size: few
D gene: TRBD2
V gene: TRBV20-1
CDR3 protein: CSAVAGQETQYF
CDR3 DNA: TGCAGTGCGGTAGCGGGTCAAGAGACCCAGTACTTC